These T cell receptor beta chains were read from a single sample in a study of T cell repertoires in cytomegalovirus infection. TCRdb called the reads again in MiXCR, with one record for every CDR3 protein. In the table there are around 430,000 distinct CDR3 sequences, approximately 40% of which are singletons. These receptors have no known antigen. The sequences come from cultured PBMCs, collected from culture after CMV antigen stimulation. The receptors originated from a human donor in good health (CMV status not recorded). Some clones in this sample may be carry-over from other donors' samples. The CDR3 runs from the conserved cysteine through the conserved F or W. The order of the fields is V gene, D gene, J gene, clone size, CDR3 length, CDR3 DNA, CDR3 protein. D genes are given only for firm matches. Clone size, where shown, is once, few, many, or a class for clones that have expanded.

TRBV6-6	.	TRBJ2-2	.	13	TGTGCCAGCAGTCAACAAGTCACCGGGGAGCTGTTTTTT	CASSQQVTGELFF
TRBV7-2	.	TRBJ2-4	few	15	TGTGCCAGCAGCTGGGGGCGGGCGGGGGCAAACATTCAGTACTTC	CASSWGRAGANIQYF
TRBV4-2	.	TRBJ2-7	.	15	TGTGCCAGCAGCCAAATGGGTTCCGGGGGCTACGAGCAGTACTTC	CASSQMGSGGYEQYF
TRBV2	.	TRBJ2-2	.	14	TGTGCCAGCACCTACCAAGGAATCACCGGGGAGCTGTTTTTT	CASTYQGITGELFF
TRBV4-1	TRBD2	TRBJ2-1	.	15	TGCGCCAGCAGCAGAGTAGCGGGAGTTTCTAATGAGCAGTTCTTC	CASSRVAGVSNEQFF
TRBV6-6	TRBD1	TRBJ1-4	few	15	TGTGCCAGCAGTTACGTGGGACAGGGCGATGAAAAACTGTTTTTT	CASSYVGQGDEKLFF
TRBV11-2	.	TRBJ2-1	few	11	TGTGCCAGCAGCTCCCGGGAGACGCAGTTCTTC	CASSSRETQFF
TRBV15	TRBD2	TRBJ2-3	.	15	TGTGCCACCAGCATTAGCGGGGCCTCCACAGATACGCAGTATTTT	CATSISGASTDTQYF
TRBV12-3/TRBV12-4	TRBD2	TRBJ2-7	.	15	TGTGCCAGCAGCGGACTAGCGGGGTCCCTCTACGAGCAGTACTTC	CASSGLAGSLYEQYF
TRBV12-3/TRBV12-4	.	TRBJ2-5	.	15	TGTGCCAGCAGTTTACTCGGGACACGTCAAGAGACCCAGTACTTC	CASSLLGTRQETQYF
TRBV12-5	TRBD1	TRBJ1-1	.	15	TGTGCTAGTGGTTCCGACAGGGGGATGAACACTGAAGCTTTCTTT	CASGSDRGMNTEAFF
TRBV9	.	TRBJ1-1	.	14	TGTGCCAGCAGCGCAGGGTCGATGAACACTGAAGCTTTCTTT	CASSAGSMNTEAFF
TRBV12-3/TRBV12-4	TRBD2	TRBJ2-5	.	15	TGTGCCAGCAGTCGTACTAGCGGGGGTGGAGAGACCCAGTACTTC	CASSRTSGGGETQYF
TRBV12-3/TRBV12-4	TRBD1	TRBJ1-3	few	14	TGTGCCAGCAGGCCGGGACAGCTAAGAAACACCATATATTTT	CASRPGQLRNTIYF
TRBV12-3/TRBV12-4	TRBD1	TRBJ2-7	few	15	TGTGCCAGCAGCCTATGGGGACAGGTTTCCTACGAGCAGTACTTC	CASSLWGQVSYEQYF
TRBV12-3/TRBV12-4	TRBD1	TRBJ1-2	few	13	TGTGCCAGCACCCTGGACAGGTCCTATGGCTACACCTTC	CASTLDRSYGYTF
TRBV11-2	TRBD1	TRBJ1-3	few	17	TGTGCCAGCAGCTCCAAACGCACCGGACAGGCTGGAAACACCATATATTTT	CASSSKRTGQAGNTIYF
TRBV7-2	.	TRBJ2-7	.	14	TGTGCCAGCAGTCCCTCGACAGGGACTTACGAGCAGTACTTC	CASSPSTGTYEQYF
TRBV10-3	.	TRBJ1-1	.	13	TGTGCCATCGTTGAATCCCGCGGTACTGAAGCTTTCTTT	CAIVESRGTEAFF
TRBV12-3/TRBV12-4	.	TRBJ2-7	few	16	TGTGCCAGCAGTCCCCTCGCGGGAAGGTCACTTCGAGAGCAGTACTTC	CASSPLAGRSLREQYF
TRBV6-2/TRBV6-3	.	TRBJ1-5	.	15	TGTGCCAGCAGTTACTTCCGGGGACGGAATCAGCCCCAGCATTTT	CASSYFRGRNQPQHF
TRBV18	.	TRBJ2-1	.	15	TGTGCCAGCTCACCAAGGTCTACGACCTACAATGAGCAGTTCTTC	CASSPRSTTYNEQFF
TRBV12-3/TRBV12-4	TRBD2	TRBJ2-3	.	17	TGTGCCAGCAGTTTATGGGAGCGGCGGGGGGGCCCAGATACGCAGTATTTT	CASSLWERRGGPDTQYF
TRBV12-3/TRBV12-4	.	TRBJ1-5	once	15	TGTGCCAGCAGTTTTATTCAGGGACGCAATCAGCCCCAGCATTTT	CASSFIQGRNQPQHF
TRBV27	.	TRBJ1-4	.	15	TGTGCCAGCAGTTTATTGGAGGTTCGTGTTGAAAAACTGTTTTTT	CASSLLEVRVEKLFF
TRBV6-6	.	TRBJ1-5	.	13	TGTGCCAGCAACCTTTGGGGCAATCAGCCCCAGCATTTT	CASNLWGNQPQHF
TRBV28	.	TRBJ1-2	.	11	TGTGCCAGCAGGCTAGGGTATGGCTACACCTTC	CASRLGYGYTF
TRBV3-1	.	TRBJ1-1	.	15	TGTGCCAGCAGCCAAATTTTAGGAGCGGACACTGAAGCTTTCTTT	CASSQILGADTEAFF
TRBV5-5	.	TRBJ2-7	few	16	TGTGCCAGCAGCCGCTTGCTGGGGGGAATCCCCTACGAGCAGTACTTC	CASSRLLGGIPYEQYF
TRBV12-3/TRBV12-4	TRBD1	TRBJ2-5	few	13	TGTGCCAGCACCCGGACAGGGGAAGAGACCCAGTACTTC	CASTRTGEETQYF
TRBV20-1	TRBD2	TRBJ2-3	.	15	TGCAGTGCTAGTCGGGCTAGCGGGGACACAGATACGCAGTATTTT	CSASRASGDTDTQYF
TRBV19	TRBD1	TRBJ2-1	few	18	TGTGCCAGTATGGGAGGCCCCACCGGGACAGGGATCTACAATGAGCAGTTCTTC	CASMGGPTGTGIYNEQFF
TRBV2	.	TRBJ2-5	.	13	TGTGCCAGCAGTGGGGACTTAAAAGAGACCCAGTACTTC	CASSGDLKETQYF
TRBV4-3	TRBD1	TRBJ1-2	.	17	TGCGCCAGCAGCCAAGATCCTACCGCAGGGGGGATATATGGCTACACCTTC	CASSQDPTAGGIYGYTF
TRBV20-1	.	TRBJ2-1	.	14	TGCAGTGCTAGAACGGGGGGCCTGGGCAATGAGCAGTTCTTC	CSARTGGLGNEQFF
TRBV7-8	TRBD2	TRBJ2-3	few	17	TGTGCCAGCAGCTTAGACACCCCGACTAGCCAGAAGGATACGCAGTATTTT	CASSLDTPTSQKDTQYF
TRBV25-1	.	TRBJ2-7	.	15	TGTGCCAGCAGTATGCCGGGACCACACTCCTACGAGCAGTACTTC	CASSMPGPHSYEQYF
TRBV6-8	.	TRBJ1-1	.	12	TGTGCCAGCGGACGACGGGACACTGAAGCTTTCTTT	CASGRRDTEAFF
TRBV5-1	.	TRBJ1-3	.	14	TGCGCCAGCAGCTTGGACACGACTGGAAACACCATATATTTT	CASSLDTTGNTIYF
TRBV7-9	TRBD2	TRBJ2-7	once	15	TGTGCCAGCAGCTTAGCCCTAGCGGGGGGATACGAGCAGTACTTC	CASSLALAGGYEQYF
TRBV12-3/TRBV12-4	.	TRBJ2-7	.	16	TGTGCCAGCAGCCGACCCAGGGGGGGCTACTCCTACGAGCAGTACTTC	CASSRPRGGYSYEQYF
TRBV6-1	.	TRBJ2-5	.	13	TGTGCCAGCAGTCAATATCCGAGAGAGACCCAGTACTTC	CASSQYPRETQYF
TRBV6-1	TRBD2	TRBJ2-4	.	15	TGTGCCAGCAGTGAACTTCGTCTTGGTAGCGGGAGGTGCGACTTC	CASSELRLGSGRCDF
TRBV19	.	TRBJ2-6	.	17	TGTGCCAGCAGGAGGGGCGGTGGGGTCTCTGGGGCCAACGTCCTGACTTTC	CASRRGGGVSGANVLTF
TRBV6-1	.	TRBJ2-3	.	14	TGTGCCATTTCGCCCCCTTCGGGCACAGATACGCAGTATTTT	CAISPPSGTDTQYF
TRBV20-1	.	TRBJ1-2	.	13	TGCAGTGCTAGAGGGTTGGTTGCTATGAGCTACACCTTC	CSARGLVAMSYTF
TRBV28	TRBD1	TRBJ1-5	once	15	TGTGCCAGCAGTTCCGGGACAGATCACAATCAGCCCCAGCATTTT	CASSSGTDHNQPQHF
TRBV6-1	.	TRBJ1-2	few	17	TGTGCCAGCAGTGAATTCACTCGGTCGGGTCCCCTCTATGGCTACACCTTC	CASSEFTRSGPLYGYTF
TRBV19	.	TRBJ2-1	.	14	TGTGCCAGTACCGCCCGGGGGCTAATCAATGAGCAGTTCTTC	CASTARGLINEQFF
TRBV5-4	TRBD1	TRBJ2-1	.	15	TGTGCCAGCAGCGGGGGACAGGGGACCTACAATGAGCAGTTCTTC	CASSGGQGTYNEQFF
TRBV5-1	.	TRBJ1-1	.	13	TGCGCCAGCAGCTTGATACAGGAGGGTGAAGCTTTCTTT	CASSLIQEGEAFF
TRBV7-6	.	TRBJ2-5	few	10	TGTGCCAGCAAAGGGGAGACCCAGTACTTC	CASKGETQYF
TRBV6-1	.	TRBJ1-4	few	16	TGTGCCAGCAGTGATCCACCCGGACAGCCCAATGAAAAACTGTTTTTT	CASSDPPGQPNEKLFF
TRBV7-8	.	TRBJ2-3	.	20	TGTGCCAGCAGCTTATCGTTGCGCATAGCGGCGCCGTGGGGCACAGATACGCAGTATTTT	CASSLSLRIAAPWGTDTQYF
TRBV4-3	.	TRBJ2-2	.	15	TGCGCCAGCAGCCAAGATCAGGCGAACACCGGGGAGCTGTTTTTT	CASSQDQANTGELFF
TRBV6-2/TRBV6-3	TRBD1	TRBJ2-7	.	15	TGTGCCAGCACCCTTGGACAGGGACACTCCTACGAGCAGTACTTC	CASTLGQGHSYEQYF
TRBV20-1	.	TRBJ1-4	.	15	TGCAGTGCTAGAGAAGGCAGTGCAACTAATGAAAAACTGTTTTTT	CSAREGSATNEKLFF
TRBV2	.	TRBJ1-2	.	16	TGTGCCAGCAGTGAAGAAACGGGCCTGGAGGCCGGAGGCTACACCTTC	CASSEETGLEAGGYTF